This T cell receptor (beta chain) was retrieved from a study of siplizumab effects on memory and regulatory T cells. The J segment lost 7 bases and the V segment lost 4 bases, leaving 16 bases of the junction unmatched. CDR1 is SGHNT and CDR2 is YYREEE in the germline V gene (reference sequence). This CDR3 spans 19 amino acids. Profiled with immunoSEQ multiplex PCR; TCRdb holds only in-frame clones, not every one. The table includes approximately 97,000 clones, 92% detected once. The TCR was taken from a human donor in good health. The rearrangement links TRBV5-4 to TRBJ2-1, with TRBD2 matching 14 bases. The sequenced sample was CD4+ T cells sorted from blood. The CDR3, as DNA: TGTGCCAGCAGCCCGTCCACCTTCAGACTAGCGGGAGGGCCAAATGAGCAGTTCTTC. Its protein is CASSPSTFRLAGGPNEQFF.